This T cell receptor beta chain was captured in a study of blood T cells in healthy people across ages. Between the trimmed V and J ends, which lost 1 base and 0 bases, there was a span of 19 bases. Germline V gene data show CDR1 as DFQATT and CDR2 as SNEGSKA (reference sequence). The CDR3 contains 18 residues. A sample-barcoded 5' primer and a J-beta primer mix were used in a second PCR of about 6 to 12 cycles. Each TCR beta cDNA got a 12-nucleotide random molecular identifier. Using its own MiXCR run on the 5' RACE reads, TCRdb lists one record per CDR3 protein. The table has about 1.4 million distinct CDR3 sequences, approximately 59% seen once. A word on this clonotype: The antigen is not known.

Every donor contributed around 10 milliliters of peripheral blood by blood draw. The study's findings and limits: Per million T cells, TCR beta diversity dropped about linearly as age rose. Higher diversity and more naive CD4+ cells were features of long-lived donors, compared to aged donors.

The V call is TRBV20-1, the J call TRBJ2-1; perhaps TRBD1 as D (6 bases). The sample was blood. The sequence was obtained from a man between 18 and 29 years old in good health. Here the CDR3 DNA reads TGCAGTGCTAGAGCTTTAGGAAGGCAGGGGTACTCCTACAATGAGCAGTTCTTC. This encodes CSARALGRQGYSYNEQFF.